The 8 T cell receptor beta chains below come from one sample, sequenced in a study of T cell repertoires in cytomegalovirus infection. MiXCR, run by TCRdb on the reads, gives a single entry per CDR3 protein. The sample includes 750,000 to 900,000 distinct CDR3 sequences, roughly 28% of them seen just once. Which antigens these TCRs recognize remains unknown. The specimen comprised cultured CD8+ T cells from PBMCs, sampled from culture after CMV antigen stimulation. These receptors came from a human donor in good health (CMV status not recorded). Some clones in this sample may be carry-over from other donors' samples.

This chain links TRBV12-5 with TRBJ2-1, with TRBD2 matching 9 bases. There are 16 residues in the CDR3. Trimming removed 3 bases from V and 1 base from J; junction bases left unmatched: 4. Looked up from germline, CDR1 is LGHNT and CDR2 is FRNRAP. The CDR3 spells CASGFPAGGSYNEQFF. The CDR3, as DNA: TGTGCTAGTGGTTTTCCCGCGGGGGGGTCCTACAATGAGCAGTTCTTC.

The J gene is TRBJ2-1, the V gene TRBV7-3, with 7 positions matching TRBD1. J gave up 4 bases and V 1 base, and 4 bases lay outside the gene matches. The CDR3 loop spans 15 amino acids. Germline CDR1 is SGHTA and CDR2 is FQGTGA. The CDR3 loop is CASSLIRGQYNEQFF. CDR3 sequence (DNA): TGTGCCAGCAGCTTAATAAGGGGACAGTACAATGAGCAGTTCTTC.

The chain recombines TRBV7-6 with TRBJ2-5; 12 nucleotides align to TRBD1. The germline V gene has CDR1 SGHVS and CDR2 FNYEAQ. The V and J ends lost 5 bases and 3 bases, in that order; junction bases with no gene match: 13. This CDR3 region has 18 residues. The CDR3, as DNA: TGTGCCAGCAGCACACCGGGACAGGGGGCCCAATTTGAAGAGACCCAGTACTTC. It encodes CASSTPGQGAQFEETQYF.

This clonotype appeared a few times. The chain couples TRBV6-2 or TRBV6-3 to TRBJ2-7, with D possibly being TRBD1 (5 bases). The CDR3 spans 13 residues. Germline V gene data show CDR1 as MNHEY and CDR2 as SVGEGT. V lost 9 bases to trimming and J lost 2 bases, with 14 bases between them. The CDR3, as DNA: TGTGCCAGTGCCTATGACAGAACCTACGAGCAGTACGTC. Its protein is CASAYDRTYEQYV.

V usage is TRBV6-6 and J usage is TRBJ2-1; TRBD2 matches 9 bases. The trim removed 0 bases at V and 6 bases at J, leaving 3 bases unmatched. Germline V lookup: CDR1 MNHNY, CDR2 SVGAGI (reference sequence). This CDR3 region has 15 residues. The CDR3 coding sequence is TGTGCCAGCAGTTACTCTTTAGCGGGGGCCAATGAGCAGTTCTTC. Amino acid sequence: CASSYSLAGANEQFF.

This chain uses TRBV7-2 with TRBJ2-1; no clear D gene. This CDR3 contains 11 residues. The ends were cut back, 3 bases at V and 12 bases at J, with 9 bases in the middle. CDR1 is SGHTA and CDR2 is FQGNSA in the germline V gene. The CDR3 DNA reads as TGTGCCAGCAGCTTGGGCCACGGGCAGTTCTTC. Encoded protein: CASSLGHGQFF.

Comment on this clonotype: The junction differs from germline at one of its ends, possibly a read error. The chain is built from TRBV24-1 and TRBJ2-1; no reliable D call. The CDR3 totals 15 residues. CDR1 is KGHDR, CDR2 SFDVKD, per germline. The CDR3: CATSDLKHSHNEQFF. CDR3 DNA sequence: TGTGCCACCAGTGATTTGAAGCACTCCCACAATGAGCAGTTCTTC.

The chain recombines TRBV5-6 with TRBJ1-2, with D possibly being TRBD1 (5 bases). This CDR3 has 16 residues. Between the trimmed V and J ends, which lost 6 bases and 9 bases, there was a span of 27 bases. Germline V CDR1 and CDR2: SGHDT, YYEEEE. The CDR3 is CASILGGGAPPFSYTF. Written as DNA, the CDR3 is TGTGCCAGCATCCTAGGCGGCGGGGCTCCACCTTTTAGCTACACCTTC.